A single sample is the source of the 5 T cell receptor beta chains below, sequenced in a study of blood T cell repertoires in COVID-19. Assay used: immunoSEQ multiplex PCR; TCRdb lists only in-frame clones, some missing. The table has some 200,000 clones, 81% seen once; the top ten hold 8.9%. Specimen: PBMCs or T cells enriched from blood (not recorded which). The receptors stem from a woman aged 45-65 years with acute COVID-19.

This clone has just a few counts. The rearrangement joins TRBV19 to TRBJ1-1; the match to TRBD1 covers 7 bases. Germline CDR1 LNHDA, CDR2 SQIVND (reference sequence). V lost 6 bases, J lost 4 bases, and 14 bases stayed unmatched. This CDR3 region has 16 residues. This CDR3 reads CASSQDRDLLGTEAFF. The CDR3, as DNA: TGTGCCAGTAGCCAAGACAGGGACCTATTGGGCACTGAAGCTTTCTTT. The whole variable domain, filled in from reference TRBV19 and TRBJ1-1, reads DGGITQSPKYLFRKEGQNVTLSCEQNLNHDAMYWYRQDPGQGLRLIYYSQIVNDFQKGDIAEGYSVSREKKESFPLTVTSAQKNPTAFYLCASSQDRDLLGTEAFFGQGTRLTVV.

The CDR3 region is CASSKLDRGASEQYF. The DNA of the CDR3 is TGTGCCAGCAGCAAACTGGACAGGGGAGCCTCCGAGCAGTACTTC. J is TRBJ2-7 and V is TRBV21-1; the table names TRBD1, a call not compared with the DNA. TRBV21-1 counts as a pseudogene. The CDR3 totals 15 residues.

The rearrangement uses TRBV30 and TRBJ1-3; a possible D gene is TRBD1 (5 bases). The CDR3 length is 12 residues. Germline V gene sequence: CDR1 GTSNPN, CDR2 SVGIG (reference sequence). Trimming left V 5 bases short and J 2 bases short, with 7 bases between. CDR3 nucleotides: TGTGCCTGGGCAGGGACTGGAAACACCATATATTTT. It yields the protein CAWAGTGNTIYF.

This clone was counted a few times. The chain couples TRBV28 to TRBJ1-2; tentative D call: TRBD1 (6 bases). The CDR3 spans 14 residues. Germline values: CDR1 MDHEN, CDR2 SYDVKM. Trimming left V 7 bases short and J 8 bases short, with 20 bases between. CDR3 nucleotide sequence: TGTGCCAGCAATCTATATTCAAACAGGGACGGCTACACCTTC. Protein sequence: CASNLYSNRDGYTF.

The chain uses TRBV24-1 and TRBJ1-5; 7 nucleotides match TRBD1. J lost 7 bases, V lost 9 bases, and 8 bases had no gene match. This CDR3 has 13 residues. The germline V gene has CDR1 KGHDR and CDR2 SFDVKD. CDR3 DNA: TGTGCCACCCAGGACAGGTTAGGGCAGCCCCAGCATTTT. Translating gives CATQDRLGQPQHF.